The rows below give T cell receptor beta chains drawn from one sample of a study of blood T cells in healthy people across ages. TCRdb independently ran MiXCR on the 5' RACE reads; one entry per CDR3 protein. Seen here are roughly 1.9 million distinct CDR3 sequences, around 40% observed once, and the top ten hold more than 20%. Sequences were obtained from blood. These receptors were collected from a human donor in good health. CDR3s leave out the opening cysteine and the closing phenylalanine or tryptophan. Fields, in order: V gene, J gene, CDR3 protein.

>TRBV6-1|TRBJ2-7
ASSEEPYEQY
>TRBV3-1|TRBJ2-1
ASSQESGIEQF
>TRBV6-5|TRBJ1-1
ASSGVGLEAF
>TRBV5-6|TRBJ2-7
ASSRATAITAEQY
>TRBV6-1|TRBJ1-5
ATTRVGSNQPQH
>TRBV5-1|TRBJ2-3
ASSKRGGTTQY
>TRBV7-9|TRBJ2-7
TSSLESVSPGY
>TRBV10-3|TRBJ2-3
AISDSIAADTQY
>TRBV18|TRBJ2-7
ASSPTRDRGVDEQY
>TRBV20-1|TRBJ2-5
SARGEAQMQY
>TRBV20-1|TRBJ1-6
SARDLDWDNSPLH
>TRBV12-3/TRBV12-4|TRBJ1-2
ASSSDNNAGYT
>TRBV25-1|TRBJ1-1
ASSELGDQNTEAF
>TRBV20-1|TRBJ2-1
SARGPNSGGAHPHNEQF
>TRBV5-1|TRBJ1-4
ASSTGTVNEKLF
>TRBV6-2/TRBV6-3|TRBJ2-1
ASSYDSLRGPGQF
>TRBV4-3|TRBJ1-2
ASSHQRWDYGYT
>TRBV5-6|TRBJ2-4
ASSLGAGVNIQY
>TRBV12-5|TRBJ2-3
ASGFRRLAGGSSTDTQY
>TRBV4-2|TRBJ1-2
ASSQDPAPGHYGYT
>TRBV28|TRBJ1-1
ASSFEGHTEAF
>TRBV7-2|TRBJ2-3
ASSQNRGPTDTQY
>TRBV15|TRBJ2-1
ATSRKQGDEQF
>TRBV5-1|TRBJ1-2
ASSRASGTNGYT
>TRBV12-3/TRBV12-4|TRBJ2-5
ASSPVSDSLETQY
>TRBV20-1|TRBJ2-3
SARDHGLLTDTQY
>TRBV29-1|TRBJ2-5
SVERGDARETQY
>TRBV28|TRBJ1-2
ASRPRDRELGGYT
>TRBV20-1|TRBJ2-1
SARAADSLLNKQF
>TRBV15|TRBJ2-3
ATSRRGKDTQY
>TRBV12-3/TRBV12-4|TRBJ1-2
ASSFAVPGLNYGYT
>TRBV4-1|TRBJ2-3
ASTQKLAGAPTDTQY
>TRBV5-5|TRBJ1-2
ASSLVLGTARGYT
>TRBV20-1|TRBJ2-1
SALGSSSYNEQF
>TRBV4-3|TRBJ1-1
ASSQDQQGRTEAF
>TRBV20-1|TRBJ2-1
SAGQDRDNEQF
>TRBV7-6|TRBJ2-7
ASGSYYEQY
>TRBV12-3/TRBV12-4|-
ASSGGGTILSYEQY
>TRBV12-3/TRBV12-4|TRBJ1-4
ASTQGVALF
>TRBV4-1|TRBJ1-1
ASSQVETDEAF
>TRBV7-9|TRBJ2-3
ASSSRWVTDMQY